This T cell receptor (beta chain) was identified during a study of long-term antiretroviral therapy in people with HIV. Turning to the study itself: Samples from the earliest time points predate the 2015 immediate-ART recommendation by about a decade. Study results and limitations: Every time point showed a repertoire led by clones expanded before ART. Absence of data on ART adherence, viral resistance or therapy changes was noted.

As to this clone: Antigen: not known.

Version v3.0 of the immunoSEQ assay ran at survey level. Measured with immunoSEQ multiplex PCR; TCRdb has only the in-frame clones, and not every one. The table has about 25,000 clones, approximately 86% seen once. Before they underwent DNA extraction, samples held about 1-10 million cryopreserved PBMC. The clonotype originates from a man aged 50-59 years with HIV. Material: unsorted PBMCs, obtained 1.2 years after starting antiretroviral therapy.

The CDR3 sequence: CASSSSLAGRGAGEQFF. In nucleotides, the CDR3 is TGTGCCAGCAGCTCCTCCTTAGCGGGGCGCGGAGCGGGGGAGCAGTTCTTC. V is TRBV7-9 and J is TRBJ2-1, with 8 bases identical to TRBD2. The V and J ends lost 4 bases and 10 bases, in that order; junction bases with no gene match: 18. The CDR3 is 17 residues long. Germline CDR1 reads SEHNR; CDR2 reads FQNEAQ (reference sequence).